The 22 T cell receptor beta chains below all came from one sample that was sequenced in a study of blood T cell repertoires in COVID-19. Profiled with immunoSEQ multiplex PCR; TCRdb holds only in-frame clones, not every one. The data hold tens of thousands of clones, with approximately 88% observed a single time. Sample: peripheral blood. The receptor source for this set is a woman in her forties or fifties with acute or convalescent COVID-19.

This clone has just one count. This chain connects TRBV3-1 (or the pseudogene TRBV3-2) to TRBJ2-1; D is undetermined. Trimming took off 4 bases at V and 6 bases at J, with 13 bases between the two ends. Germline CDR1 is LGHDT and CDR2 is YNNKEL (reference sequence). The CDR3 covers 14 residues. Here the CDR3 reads CASSLAPIGNEQFF. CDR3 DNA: TGTGCCAGCAGCCTTGCCCCTATCGGCAATGAGCAGTTCTTC.

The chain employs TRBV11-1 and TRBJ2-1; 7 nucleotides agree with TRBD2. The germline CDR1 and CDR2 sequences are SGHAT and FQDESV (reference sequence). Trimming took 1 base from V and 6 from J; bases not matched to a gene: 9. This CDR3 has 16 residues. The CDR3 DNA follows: TGTGCCAGCAGCTTAGGATGGGGAGGGCTCTCCAATGAGCAGTTCTTC. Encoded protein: CASSLGWGGLSNEQFF.

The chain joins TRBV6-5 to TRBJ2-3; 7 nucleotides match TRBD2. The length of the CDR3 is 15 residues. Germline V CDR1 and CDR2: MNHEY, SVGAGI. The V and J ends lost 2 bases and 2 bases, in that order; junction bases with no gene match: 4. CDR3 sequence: CASSYSGADTDTQYF. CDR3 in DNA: TGTGCCAGCAGTTACAGCGGGGCCGACACAGATACGCAGTATTTT.

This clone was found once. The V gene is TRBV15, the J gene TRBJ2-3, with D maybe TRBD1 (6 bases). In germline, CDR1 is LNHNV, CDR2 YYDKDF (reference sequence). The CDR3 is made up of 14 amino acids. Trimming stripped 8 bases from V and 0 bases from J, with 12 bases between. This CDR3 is CATSDRYSTDTQYF. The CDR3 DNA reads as TGTGCCACCTCGGACAGATACAGCACAGATACGCAGTATTTT.

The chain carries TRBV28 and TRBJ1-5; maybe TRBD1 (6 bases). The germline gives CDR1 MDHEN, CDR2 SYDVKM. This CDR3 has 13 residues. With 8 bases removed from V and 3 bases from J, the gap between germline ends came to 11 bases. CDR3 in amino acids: CASRQGFNQPQHF. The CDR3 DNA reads TGTGCCAGCCGCCAGGGGTTCAATCAGCCCCAGCATTTT.

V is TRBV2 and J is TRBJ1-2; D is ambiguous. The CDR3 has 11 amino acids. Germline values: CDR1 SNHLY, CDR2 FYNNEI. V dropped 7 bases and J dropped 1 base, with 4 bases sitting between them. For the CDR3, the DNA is TGTGCCAGCACGGTTAACTATGGCTACACCTTC. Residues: CASTVNYGYTF.

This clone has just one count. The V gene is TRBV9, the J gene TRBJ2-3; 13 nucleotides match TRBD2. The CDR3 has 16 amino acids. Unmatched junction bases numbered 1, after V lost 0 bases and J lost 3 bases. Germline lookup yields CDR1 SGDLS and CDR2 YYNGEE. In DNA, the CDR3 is TGTGCCAGCAGCGTAGGGACTAGCGGGAGTACAGATACGCAGTATTTT. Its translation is CASSVGTSGSTDTQYF.

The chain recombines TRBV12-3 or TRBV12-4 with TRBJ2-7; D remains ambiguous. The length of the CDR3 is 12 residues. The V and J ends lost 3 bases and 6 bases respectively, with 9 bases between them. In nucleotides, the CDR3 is TGTGCCAGCAGTTTTTCCGGGTCCGAGCAGTACTTC. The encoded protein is CASSFSGSEQYF.

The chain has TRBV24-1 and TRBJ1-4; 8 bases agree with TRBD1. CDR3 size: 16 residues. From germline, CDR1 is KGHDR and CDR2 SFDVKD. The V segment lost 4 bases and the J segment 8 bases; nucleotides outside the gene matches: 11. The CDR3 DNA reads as TGTGCCACCAGTGACCGACGACAGGGGAACAGGGAAAAACTGTTTTTT. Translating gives CATSDRRQGNREKLFF.

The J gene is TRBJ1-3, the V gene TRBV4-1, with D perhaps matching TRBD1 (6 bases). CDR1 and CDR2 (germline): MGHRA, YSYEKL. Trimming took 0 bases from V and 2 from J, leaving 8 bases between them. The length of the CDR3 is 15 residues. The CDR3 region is CASSQDRTAGNTIYF. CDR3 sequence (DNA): TGCGCCAGCAGCCAAGATAGGACAGCTGGAAACACCATATATTTT.

CDR3 sequence (DNA): TGTGCCATCAGTGTAGGGCTAGCGGGAGGAGACAATGAGCAGTTCTTC. It is translated as CAISVGLAGGDNEQFF. The V gene is TRBV10-3, the J gene TRBJ2-1; TRBD2 matches at 11 bases. V shed 4 bases, J shed 5 bases, and the junction held 7 bases outside the gene matches. The CDR3 is 16 residues long. In germline, CDR1 is ENHRY, CDR2 SYGVKD.

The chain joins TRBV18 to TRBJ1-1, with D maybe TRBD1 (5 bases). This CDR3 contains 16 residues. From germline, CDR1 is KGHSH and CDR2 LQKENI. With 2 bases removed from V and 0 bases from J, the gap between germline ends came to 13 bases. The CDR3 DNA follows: TGTGCCAGCTCACCAACGACAGAGATTTTGAACACTGAAGCTTTCTTT. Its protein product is CASSPTTEILNTEAFF.

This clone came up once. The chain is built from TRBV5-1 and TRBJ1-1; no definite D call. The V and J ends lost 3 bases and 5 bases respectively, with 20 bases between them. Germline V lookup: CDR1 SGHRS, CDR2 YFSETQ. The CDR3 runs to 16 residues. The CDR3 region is CASSWPGGRVATEAFF. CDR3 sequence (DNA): TGCGCCAGCAGCTGGCCCGGCGGGCGAGTGGCTACTGAAGCTTTCTTT.

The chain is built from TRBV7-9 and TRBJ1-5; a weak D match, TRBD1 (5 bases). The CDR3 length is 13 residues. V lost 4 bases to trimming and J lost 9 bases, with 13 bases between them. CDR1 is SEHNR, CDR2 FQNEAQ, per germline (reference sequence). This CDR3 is CASSSQGSLPQHF. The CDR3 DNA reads TGTGCCAGCAGCTCGCAGGGATCTTTGCCCCAGCATTTT. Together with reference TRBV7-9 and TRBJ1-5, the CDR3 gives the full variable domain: DTGVSQNPRHKITKRGQNVTFRCDPISEHNRLYWYRQTLGQGPEFLTYFQNEAQLEKSRLLSDRFSAERPKGSFSTLEIQRTEQGDSAMYLCASSSQGSLPQHFGDGTRLSIL.

The chain's CDR3 is CASSVNRGYEQYF. CDR3 sequence (DNA): TGTGCCAGCAGTGTAAACAGGGGGTACGAGCAGTACTTC. The rearrangement joins TRBV6-4 to TRBJ2-7; TRBD1 matches at 8 bases. The CDR3 totals 13 residues. J was trimmed by 4 bases and V by 4 bases; bases with no gene match: 3. From germline, CDR1 is MRHNA and CDR2 SNTAGT.

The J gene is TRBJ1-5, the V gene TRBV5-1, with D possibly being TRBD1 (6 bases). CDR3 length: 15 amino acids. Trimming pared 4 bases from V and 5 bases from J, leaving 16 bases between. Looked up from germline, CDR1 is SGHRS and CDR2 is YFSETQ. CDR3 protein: CASSLQGVIDQPQHF. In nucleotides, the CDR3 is TGCGCCAGCAGCCTACAGGGCGTAATAGATCAGCCCCAGCATTTT.

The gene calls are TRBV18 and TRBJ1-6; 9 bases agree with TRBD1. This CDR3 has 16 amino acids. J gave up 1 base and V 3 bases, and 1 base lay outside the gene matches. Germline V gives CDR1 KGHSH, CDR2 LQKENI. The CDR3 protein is CASSPGQGSYNSPLHF. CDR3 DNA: TGTGCCAGCTCACCGGGACAGGGATCCTATAATTCACCCCTCCACTTT.

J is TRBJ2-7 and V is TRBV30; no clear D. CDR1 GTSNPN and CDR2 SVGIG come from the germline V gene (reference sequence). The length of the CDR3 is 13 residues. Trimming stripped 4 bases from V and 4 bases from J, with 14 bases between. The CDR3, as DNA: TGTGCCTGGACATTGCCAGGTCGTTACGAGCAGTACTTC. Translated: CAWTLPGRYEQYF. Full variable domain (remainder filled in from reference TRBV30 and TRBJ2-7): SQTIHQWPATLVQPVGSPLSLECTVEGTSNPNLYWYRQAAGRGLQLLFYSVGIGQISSEVPQNLSASRPQDRQFILSSKKLLLSDSGFYLCAWTLPGRYEQYFGPGTRLTVT.

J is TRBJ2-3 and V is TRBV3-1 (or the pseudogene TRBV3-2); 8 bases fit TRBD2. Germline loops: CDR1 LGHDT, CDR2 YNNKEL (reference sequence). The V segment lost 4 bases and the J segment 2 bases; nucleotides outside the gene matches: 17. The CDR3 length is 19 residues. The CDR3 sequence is CASSPRGTLSGGYTDTQYF. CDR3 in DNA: TGTGCCAGCAGCCCCCGGGGGACGCTAAGCGGGGGATACACAGATACGCAGTATTTT.

This CDR3 reads CASSETPSYEQYF. CDR3 bases: TGTGCCAGCAGCGAAACTCCGTCCTACGAGCAGTACTTC. This chain uses TRBV11-2 with TRBJ2-7; D remains ambiguous. The CDR3 has 13 residues. Germline V gene data show CDR1 as SGHAT and CDR2 as FQNNGV. Deletions cut 5 bases from V and 1 base from J, with 9 bases between.

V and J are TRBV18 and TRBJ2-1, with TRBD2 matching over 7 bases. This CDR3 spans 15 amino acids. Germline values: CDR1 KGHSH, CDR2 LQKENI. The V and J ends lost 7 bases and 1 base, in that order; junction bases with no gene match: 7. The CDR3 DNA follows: TGTGCCAGCTTCAAGGGAGGGGCATCCTACAATGAGCAGTTCTTC. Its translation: CASFKGGASYNEQFF.

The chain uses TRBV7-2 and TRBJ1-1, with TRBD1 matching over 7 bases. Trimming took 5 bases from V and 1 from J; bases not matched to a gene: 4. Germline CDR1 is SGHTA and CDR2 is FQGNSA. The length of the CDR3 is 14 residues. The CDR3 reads CASSVGQPNTEAFF. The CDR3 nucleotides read TGTGCCAGCAGCGTGGGACAGCCGAACACTGAAGCTTTCTTT.